These T cell receptor beta chains were read from a single sample in a study of blood T cell repertoires in COVID-19. Using immunoSEQ multiplex PCR, the repertoire was profiled, and TCRdb retains in-frame clones only, with some absent. The sample holds 20,000 to 30,000 clones, 85% to 95% seen once. Sequencing was performed on peripheral blood. The receptors stem from a woman between 45 and 60 years old with active COVID-19. The CDR3 runs from the conserved cysteine through the conserved F or W. Each record gives: J gene, V gene, D gene, clone size, CDR3 DNA, CDR3 protein. D genes are given only for firm matches. Size is omitted from some rows. Given values are once, few, many or a class for expanded clones.

TRBJ1-5	TRBV19	-	-	TGTGCCAGTAGCAGCCTAACAGGGAATAGCAATCAGCCCCAGCATTTT	CASSSLTGNSNQPQHF
TRBJ2-5	TRBV7-9	-	-	TGTGCCAGCAGCTTAGGGACAGCTCAAGAGACCCAGTACTTC	CASSLGTAQETQYF
TRBJ2-5	TRBV7-8	TRBD1	-	TGTGCCAGCGCATATCAGGGGGTGGAAGAGACCCAGTACTTC	CASAYQGVEETQYF
TRBJ1-2	TRBV29-1	TRBD1	-	TGCAGCGTTGCCCGGACAGGGGAGGGCTACACCTTC	CSVARTGEGYTF
TRBJ2-1	TRBV5-1	-	-	TGCGCCAGCCACCGGGTGGACTTCTACAATGAGCAGTTCTTC	CASHRVDFYNEQFF
TRBJ1-6	TRBV6-4	TRBD1	-	TGTGCCAGCAGTGAAACGGACAGGGGTCCGTCCCTCCACTTT	CASSETDRGPSLHF
TRBJ2-3	TRBV5-1	-	-	TGCGCCAGCAGCTTGGGACTAAATACGCAGTATTTT	CASSLGLNTQYF
TRBJ1-3	TRBV19	TRBD1	-	TGTGCCAGTAGTAGGACACAGGGGGCGCGAGGAAACACCATATATTTT	CASSRTQGARGNTIYF
TRBJ2-2	TRBV6-4	-	-	TGTGCCAGCAGTGACTCTCCTTGGCCCACCGGGGAGCTGTTTTTT	CASSDSPWPTGELFF
TRBJ2-7	TRBV5-1	TRBD1	-	TGCGCCAGCAGCTTGGCCGTGGGACAGATCTACGAGCAGTACTTC	CASSLAVGQIYEQYF
TRBJ1-1	TRBV2	-	-	TGTGCCAGCGACGGAGGGGAGACTGAAGCTTTCTTT	CASDGGETEAFF
TRBJ2-3	TRBV11-2	-	once	TGTGCCAGCAGCATTTACTGGCGAGAGGCAGATACGCAGTATTTT	CASSIYWREADTQYF
TRBJ2-2	TRBV29-1	-	-	TGCAGCGTTGTTGGGCAGTACACCGGGGAGCTGTTTTTT	CSVVGQYTGELFF
TRBJ1-5	TRBV19	TRBD1	-	TGTGCCAGTAACAAGGACAGGGCGGGCAATCAGCCCCAGCATTTT	CASNKDRAGNQPQHF
TRBJ2-7	TRBV11-2	TRBD2	-	TGTGCCAGCAGCTCCCAGGGCGGGAGCTCCTACGAGCAGTACTTC	CASSSQGGSSYEQYF
TRBJ2-5	TRBV21-1	-	-	TGTGCCAGCACCTGTATTCCCTTATCAGAGACCCAGTACTTC	CASTCIPLSETQYF
TRBJ2-1	TRBV7-9	TRBD2	-	TGTGCCAGCAGCTTAGGCGATCTAGCGGGAGGGAGTCCCTACAATGAGCAGTTCTTC	CASSLGDLAGGSPYNEQFF
TRBJ2-1	TRBV5-1	-	-	TGCGCCAGCAACAACGGAGGTGGGGGGGCCGGAGTTGAGCAGTTCTTC	CASNNGGGGAGVEQFF
TRBJ1-6	TRBV5-1	-	-	TGCGCCAGCAGCTTGGATTCCAGTAATTCACCCCTCCACTTT	CASSLDSSNSPLHF
TRBJ2-3	TRBV9	TRBD1	-	TGTGCCAGCAGCCTAACCGGACAGGTCCTCGCAGATACGCAGTATTTT	CASSLTGQVLADTQYF
TRBJ2-2	TRBV2	-	-	TGTGCCAGCAGGGTAGTTCAGCGGGACATGATTTTGAACACCGGGGAGCTGTTTTTT	CASRVVQRDMILNTGELFF
TRBJ2-5	TRBV2	TRBD1	-	TGTGCCAGCAGTGTAGGCCAGGGGGAAGAGACCCAGTACTTC	CASSVGQGEETQYF
TRBJ2-3	TRBV3-1/TRBV3-2	TRBD2	-	TGTGCCAGCAGCCCCGCGGGGGGGGGCACAGATACGCAGTATTTT	CASSPAGGGTDTQYF
TRBJ2-1	TRBV7-3	TRBD2	-	TGTGCCACCGCGGCGGGGCTAGCGGGAAGCAATGAGCAGTTCTTC	CATAAGLAGSNEQFF
TRBJ1-2	TRBV12-1	-	-	TGTGCCAGCAGCCCAAGAGCGGGGCCCTATGGCTACACCTTC	CASSPRAGPYGYTF
TRBJ2-7	TRBV5-1	TRBD1	-	TGCGCCAGCAGCATGGCCGGGTCGGGACAGGGTTACGAGCAGTACTTC	CASSMAGSGQGYEQYF
TRBJ2-5	TRBV28	TRBD2	-	TGTGCCAGCAGTTCAGGAAGGACCGGGACTAGCGGGTGGGAGACCCAGTACTTC	CASSSGRTGTSGWETQYF
TRBJ2-5	TRBV2	TRBD1	-	TGTGCCAGCAGGAAAGCAGGGACAGGGGGAGAGACCCAGTACTTC	CASRKAGTGGETQYF
TRBJ2-7	TRBV28	TRBD2	-	TGTGCCAGCAGTCCGGGGACTAGCGGGACCCTCTACGAGCAGTACTTC	CASSPGTSGTLYEQYF
TRBJ2-7	TRBV27	TRBD2	-	TGTGCCAGCAGTACCCCCCTAACTAGCGGGAGTAAAAACGAGCAGTACTTC	CASSTPLTSGSKNEQYF
TRBJ1-4	TRBV6-1	-	-	TGTGCCAGCAGGGAAGGGGCCGCAACTAATGAAAAACTGTTTTTT	CASREGAATNEKLFF
TRBJ1-2	TRBV6-5	TRBD1	-	TGTGCCAGCACCCCAGGGGGGTATGCGTACACCTTC	CASTPGGYAYTF
TRBJ1-5	TRBV18	-	-	TGTGCCAGCTCACCACGGGAGCATCAGCCCCAGCATTTT	CASSPREHQPQHF
TRBJ1-2	TRBV28	-	-	TGTGCCAGCAGTACGGTAGCTAACTATGGCTACACCTTC	CASSTVANYGYTF
TRBJ1-6	TRBV5-1	-	-	TGCGCCAGCAGCTCCCTGGGCCTACGCATCCATAATTCACCCCTCCACTTT	CASSSLGLRIHNSPLHF
TRBJ1-5	TRBV28	TRBD1	-	TGTGCCAGCAGTTTATGGACAGGGGATTCGGTCGGGCAGCCCCAGCATTTT	CASSLWTGDSVGQPQHF
TRBJ2-7	TRBV4-2	-	-	TGTGCCAGCAGCCAGAGCGTGGCGGGCGTCTCCTCCTACGAGCAGTACTTC	CASSQSVAGVSSYEQYF
TRBJ2-7	TRBV4-1	-	once	TGCGCCAGCAGCCACCAATACGAGCAGTACTTC	CASSHQYEQYF
TRBJ2-2	TRBV10-2	-	-	TGCGCCAGCAGTGTCAGGGCCGGGGAGCTGTTTTTT	CASSVRAGELFF
TRBJ1-2	TRBV7-9	-	once	TGTGCCAGCAGCTTATCAGAAGGGGCCCACGGCTACACCTTC	CASSLSEGAHGYTF
TRBJ1-1	TRBV11-1	-	-	TGTGCCAGCAGCTTCGGGGAGGGCTTTGAAGCTTTCTTT	CASSFGEGFEAFF
TRBJ1-1	TRBV2	-	-	TGTGCCAGCAACTTGCAGGGGTTGGATGAAGCTTTCTTT	CASNLQGLDEAFF
TRBJ2-1	TRBV9	TRBD2	-	TGTGCCAGCAGCGTAGGGCTAGCGGGAGAGGGCAGCAATGAGCAGTTCTTC	CASSVGLAGEGSNEQFF
TRBJ2-5	TRBV19	-	-	TGTGCCAGTAGTATCGCCAGGGAACAGACCCAGTACTTC	CASSIAREQTQYF
TRBJ1-2	TRBV7-3	TRBD1	-	TGTGCCAGCAGCCTAGGGACAGGGAAGGACTACACCTTC	CASSLGTGKDYTF
TRBJ2-1	TRBV15	TRBD1	few	TGTGCCACCAGCAGACCGGGACAGGTGGACAATGAGCAGTTCTTC	CATSRPGQVDNEQFF
TRBJ2-3	TRBV7-8	-	-	TGTGCCAGCAGCTTAGTCGAGCGCACAGATACGCAGTATTTT	CASSLVERTDTQYF
TRBJ1-1	TRBV7-3	TRBD1	-	TGTGCCAGCAGCCAGGGCGGGACAGGGGCCACTGAAGCTTTCTTT	CASSQGGTGATEAFF
TRBJ1-1	TRBV15	TRBD1	-	TGTGCCACCAGCAGAGACCGGACAGGGGGGGATGAAGCTTTCTTT	CATSRDRTGGDEAFF